This is a list of T cell receptor beta chains from one sample in a study of blood T cell repertoires in COVID-19. This table comes from immunoSEQ multiplex PCR, and its TCRdb copy is limited to in-frame clones, with some not included. The data hold about 240,000 clones, with 85% to 90% observed a single time. Source material: peripheral blood. The receptor source for this set is a woman aged 40 to 50 who had recovered from COVID-19. Both conserved end residues are part of each CDR3. The D gene is left open where the match is weak. For some rows the clone size is stated as once, few or many, or as a class when expanded; others skip it.

V	size	J	D	CDR3	DNA
TRBV19	NA	TRBJ2-3	NA	CASSRGGSQGADTQYF	TGTGCCAGTAGTCGGGGTGGGTCTCAAGGCGCAGATACGCAGTATTTT
TRBV6-5	NA	TRBJ2-7	NA	CASSPPEGWGYEQYF	TGTGCCAGCAGCCCCCCGGAGGGGTGGGGGTACGAGCAGTACTTC
TRBV29-1	NA	TRBJ2-2	TRBD1	CSADRGWTGELFF	TGCAGCGCCGACAGGGGGTGGACCGGGGAGCTGTTTTTT
TRBV6-2/TRBV6-3	once	TRBJ2-3	TRBD1	CASNPTGGRFHPTDTQYF	TGTGCCAGCAACCCCACAGGGGGCAGGTTCCACCCCACAGATACGCAGTATTTT
TRBV27	NA	TRBJ2-5	TRBD2	CASSPRLAGETQYF	TGTGCCAGCAGTCCGAGACTAGCGGGAGAGACCCAGTACTTC
TRBV6-2/TRBV6-3	once	TRBJ2-1	TRBD2	CASSLAGGRYNEQFF	TGTGCCAGCAGCTTAGCGGGAGGGCGGTACAATGAGCAGTTCTTC
TRBV28	NA	TRBJ2-3	NA	CASSIQGPDTQYF	TGTGCCAGCAGTATACAGGGTCCAGATACGCAGTATTTT
TRBV24-1	NA	TRBJ1-3	NA	CATGGGSSGNTIYF	TGTGCCACCGGCGGGGGGAGCTCTGGAAACACCATATATTTT
TRBV14	NA	TRBJ1-1	NA	CASSRTWRQMNTEAFF	TGTGCCAGCAGCCGAACGTGGCGGCAGATGAACACTGAAGCTTTCTTT
TRBV5-1	NA	TRBJ1-2	NA	CASSLVPGHLDNGGYTF	TGCGCCAGCAGCTTGGTACCGGGACACCTAGATAACGGGGGCTACACCTTC
TRBV9	NA	TRBJ2-1	TRBD2	CASSPSGTGSYNEQFF	TGTGCCAGCAGCCCCAGCGGGACCGGCTCCTACAATGAGCAGTTCTTC
TRBV24-1	NA	TRBJ2-2	TRBD1	CATRRQGGTGELFF	TGTGCCACCAGGAGACAGGGTGGTACCGGGGAGCTGTTTTTT
TRBV2	NA	TRBJ2-5	NA	CASSRALVAGETQYF	TGTGCCAGCAGCCGCGCCCTAGTGGCGGGCGAGACCCAGTACTTC
TRBV11-2	NA	TRBJ1-1	NA	CASSLAGGANTEAFF	TGTGCCAGCAGCTTAGCTGGGGGGGCGAACACTGAAGCTTTCTTT
TRBV19	NA	TRBJ2-3	TRBD2	CATHQGGSADTQYF	TGTGCCACCCACCAGGGAGGGAGCGCAGATACGCAGTATTTT
TRBV2	NA	TRBJ2-7	TRBD2	CASRETSGSSYEQYF	TGTGCCAGCAGGGAGACTAGCGGGAGCTCCTACGAGCAGTACTTC
TRBV29-1	NA	TRBJ2-7	TRBD1	CSVGGQGALYEQYF	TGCAGCGTTGGTGGGCAGGGGGCCCTCTACGAGCAGTACTTC
TRBV2	few	TRBJ1-6	NA	CASSPPDSYNSPLHF	TGTGCCAGCAGTCCCCCGGACAGTTATAATTCACCCCTCCACTTT
TRBV7-2	NA	TRBJ2-7	TRBD2	CASSPSPTSGDYEQYF	TGTGCCAGCAGCCCAAGCCCGACTAGCGGAGACTACGAGCAGTACTTC
TRBV11-3	NA	TRBJ2-2	NA	CASSRGAAGELFF	TGTGCCAGCAGCCGGGGGGCGGCCGGGGAGCTGTTTTTT
TRBV30	NA	TRBJ1-6	NA	CAWSVLSGSSPLHF	TGTGCCTGGAGTGTATTGTCAGGATCGTCACCCCTCCACTTT
TRBV7-2	NA	TRBJ2-2	TRBD1	CASSLVGTAANTGELFF	TGTGCCAGCAGCTTAGTTGGGACAGCCGCGAACACCGGGGAGCTGTTTTTT
TRBV3-1/TRBV3-2	NA	TRBJ2-1	TRBD2	CASSQPGLAGIYEQFF	TGTGCCAGCAGCCAGCCCGGACTAGCGGGAATCTATGAGCAGTTCTTC
TRBV11-2	NA	TRBJ2-2	TRBD2	CASSPRSSGSTGELFF	TGTGCCAGCAGCCCCCGTAGTAGCGGGAGCACCGGGGAGCTGTTTTTT
TRBV19	NA	TRBJ2-7	NA	CASSKAPLRGTGSYEQYF	TGTGCCAGTAGTAAGGCCCCCCTTCGGGGGACTGGTTCCTACGAGCAGTACTTC
TRBV5-8	NA	TRBJ1-4	NA	CASSFQVNEKLFF	TGTGCCAGCAGCTTTCAGGTGAATGAAAAACTGTTTTTT
TRBV11-3	NA	TRBJ1-2	NA	CASSLAVWGNGYTF	TGTGCCAGCAGCTTAGCGGTATGGGGCAATGGCTACACCTTC
TRBV11-3	NA	TRBJ2-3	NA	CASRPTGGADTQYF	TGTGCCAGCAGACCTACAGGGGGGGCAGATACGCAGTATTTT
TRBV7-9	once	TRBJ2-7	TRBD1	CASSFQGARDYEQYF	TGTGCCAGCAGCTTCCAGGGGGCTAGAGACTACGAGCAGTACTTC
TRBV6-5	NA	TRBJ1-4	NA	CASTPRRGEKLFF	TGTGCCAGCACGCCCCGTCGGGGGGAAAAACTGTTTTTT
TRBV5-4	once	TRBJ1-2	TRBD1	CASSLTNDRDRSF	TGTGCCAGCAGCTTGACGAACGACAGGGACCGCTCCTTC
TRBV19	NA	TRBJ2-2	NA	CASSIYSDTTGELFF	TGTGCCAGTAGTATATATTCGGACACCACCGGGGAGCTGTTTTTT
TRBV3-1/TRBV3-2	NA	TRBJ1-1	NA	CASSQGGTEAFF	TGTGCCAGCAGCCAGGGGGGCACTGAAGCTTTCTTT
TRBV18	NA	TRBJ2-2	NA	CASSPPGGYANTGELFF	TGTGCCAGCTCACCCCCGGGGGGCTACGCGAACACCGGGGAGCTGTTTTTT
TRBV7-9	NA	TRBJ2-1	NA	CASSAPDEQFF	TGTGCCAGCAGCGCCCCGGATGAGCAGTTCTTC
TRBV4-3	NA	TRBJ2-3	TRBD1	CASSPSTGGTDTQYF	TGCGCCAGCAGCCCCTCGACAGGGGGGACAGATACGCAGTATTTT
TRBV6-5	NA	TRBJ1-3	NA	CASSYSPGGLGNTIYF	TGTGCCAGCAGTTACTCTCCTGGGGGCCTCGGAAACACCATATATTTT
TRBV11-1	once	TRBJ2-3	NA	CASTSRSGWGTDTQYF	TGTGCCAGCACCTCTCGGTCGGGATGGGGCACAGATACGCAGTATTTT
TRBV27	NA	TRBJ2-1	NA	CASAPGWAEQFF	TGTGCCAGCGCCCCTGGGTGGGCTGAGCAGTTCTTC
TRBV10-3	NA	TRBJ1-1	TRBD1	CAITRTGGNTEAFF	TGTGCCATCACCAGGACAGGGGGGAACACTGAAGCTTTCTTT
TRBV5-1	NA	TRBJ2-3	TRBD1	CASSTPDRVGDTQYF	TGCGCCAGCAGCACCCCGGACAGGGTCGGGGATACGCAGTATTTT
TRBV15	NA	TRBJ2-3	TRBD2	CATSRDRTSAPDTQYF	TGTGCCACCAGCAGAGATAGAACTAGCGCCCCAGATACGCAGTATTTT
TRBV19	NA	TRBJ2-3	TRBD1	CASSLGQGGDTQYF	TGTGCCAGTAGTTTGGGACAGGGTGGAGATACGCAGTATTTT
TRBV6-5	NA	TRBJ1-1	NA	CASTKRGGNAEAFF	TGTGCCAGCACCAAACGGGGGGGGAACGCTGAAGCTTTCTTT
TRBV3-1/TRBV3-2	NA	TRBJ2-1	TRBD2	CASSHRGSGDYNEQFF	TGTGCCAGCAGCCACCGTGGTAGCGGGGATTACAATGAGCAGTTCTTC